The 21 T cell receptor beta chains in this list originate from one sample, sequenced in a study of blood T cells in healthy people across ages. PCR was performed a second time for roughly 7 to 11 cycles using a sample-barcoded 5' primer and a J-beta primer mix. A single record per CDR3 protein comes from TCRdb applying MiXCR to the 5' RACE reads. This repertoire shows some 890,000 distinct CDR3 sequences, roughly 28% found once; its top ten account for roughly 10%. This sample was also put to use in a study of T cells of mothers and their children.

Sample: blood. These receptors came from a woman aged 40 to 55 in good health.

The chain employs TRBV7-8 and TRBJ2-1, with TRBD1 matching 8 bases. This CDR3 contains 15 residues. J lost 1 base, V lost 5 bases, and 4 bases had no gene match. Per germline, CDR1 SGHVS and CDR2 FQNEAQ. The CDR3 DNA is TGTGCCAGCAGCGGACAGGGTAGGTCCTACAATGAGCAGTTCTTC. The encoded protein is CASSGQGRSYNEQFF.

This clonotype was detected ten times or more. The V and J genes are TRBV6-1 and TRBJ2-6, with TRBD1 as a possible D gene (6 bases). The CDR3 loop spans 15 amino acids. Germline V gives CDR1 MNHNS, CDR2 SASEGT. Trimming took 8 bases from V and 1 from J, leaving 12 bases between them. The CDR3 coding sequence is TGTGCCAGCGTATTACAGGGATCTGGGGCCAACGTCCTGACTTTC. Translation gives CASVLQGSGANVLTF.

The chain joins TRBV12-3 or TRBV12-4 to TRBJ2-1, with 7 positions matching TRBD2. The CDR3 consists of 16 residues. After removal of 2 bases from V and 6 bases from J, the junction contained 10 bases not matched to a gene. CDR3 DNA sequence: TGTGCCAGCAGTTTACGGTATACGGGAGGCCCCAATGAGCAGTTCTTC. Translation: CASSLRYTGGPNEQFF.

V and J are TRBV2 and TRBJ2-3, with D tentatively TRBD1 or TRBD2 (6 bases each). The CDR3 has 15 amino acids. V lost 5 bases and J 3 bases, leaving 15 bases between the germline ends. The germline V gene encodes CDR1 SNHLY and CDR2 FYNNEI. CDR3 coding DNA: TGTGCCAGCAGTAAAGAACAGGGAGGAACAGATACGCAGTATTTT. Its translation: CASSKEQGGTDTQYF.

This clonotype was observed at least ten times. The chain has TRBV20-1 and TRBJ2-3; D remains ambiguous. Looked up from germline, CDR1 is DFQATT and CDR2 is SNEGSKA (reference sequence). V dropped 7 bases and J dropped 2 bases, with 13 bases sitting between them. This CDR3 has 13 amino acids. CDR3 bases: TGCAGTGAGGGCAGCTTCTACACAGATACGCAGTATTTT. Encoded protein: CSEGSFYTDTQYF.

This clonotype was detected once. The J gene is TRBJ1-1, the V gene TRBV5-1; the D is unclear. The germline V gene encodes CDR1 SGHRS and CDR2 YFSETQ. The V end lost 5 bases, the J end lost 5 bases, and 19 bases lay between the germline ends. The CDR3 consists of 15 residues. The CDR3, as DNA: TGCGCCAGCAGGTTCCGACAAACCGGTTCGACTGAAGCTTTCTTT. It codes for CASRFRQTGSTEAFF.

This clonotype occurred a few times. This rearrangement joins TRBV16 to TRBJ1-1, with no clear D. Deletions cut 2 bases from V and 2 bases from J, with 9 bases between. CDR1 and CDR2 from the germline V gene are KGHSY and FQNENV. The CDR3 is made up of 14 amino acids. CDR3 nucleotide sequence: TGTGCCAGCAGCCAAGGGATAGGAAACACTGAAGCTTTCTTT. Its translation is CASSQGIGNTEAFF.

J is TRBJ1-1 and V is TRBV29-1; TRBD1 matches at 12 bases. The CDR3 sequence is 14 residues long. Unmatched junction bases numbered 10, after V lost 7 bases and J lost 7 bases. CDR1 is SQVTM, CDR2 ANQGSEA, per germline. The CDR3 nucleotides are TGCAGCGCGCTATCGGGACAGGGGGCGGATGAAGCTTTCTTT. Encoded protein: CSALSGQGADEAFF. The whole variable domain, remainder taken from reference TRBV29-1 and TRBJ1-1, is SAVISQKPSRDICQRGTSLTIQCQVDSQVTMMFWYRQQPGQSLTLIATANQGSEATYESGFVIDKFPISRPNLTFSTLTVSNMSPEDSSIYLCSALSGQGADEAFFGQGTRLTVV.

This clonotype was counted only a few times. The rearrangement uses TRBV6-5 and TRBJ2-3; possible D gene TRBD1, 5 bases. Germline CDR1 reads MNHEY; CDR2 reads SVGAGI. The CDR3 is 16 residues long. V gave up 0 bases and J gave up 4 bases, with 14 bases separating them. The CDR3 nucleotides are TGTGCCAGCAGTTACTCCTTCTCGGGCAGGGCAGATACGCAGTATTTT. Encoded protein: CASSYSFSGRADTQYF.

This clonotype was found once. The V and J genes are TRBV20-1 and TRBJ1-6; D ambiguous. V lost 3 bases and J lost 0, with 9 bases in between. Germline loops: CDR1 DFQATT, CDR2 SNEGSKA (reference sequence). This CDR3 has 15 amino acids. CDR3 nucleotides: TGCAGTGCTAGTAGTGGACGCTCCTATAATTCACCCCTCCACTTT. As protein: CSASSGRSYNSPLHF.

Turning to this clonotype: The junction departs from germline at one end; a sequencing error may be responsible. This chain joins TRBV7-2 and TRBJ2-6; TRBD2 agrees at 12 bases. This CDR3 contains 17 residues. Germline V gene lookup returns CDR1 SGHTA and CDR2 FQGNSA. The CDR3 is CASRLGLAGFGANVLTF. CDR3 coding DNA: TGTGCCAGCAGGTTAGGACTAGCGGGGTTTGGGGCCAACGTCCTGACTTTC. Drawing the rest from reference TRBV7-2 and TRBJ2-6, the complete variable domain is GAGVSQSPSNKVTEKGKDVELRCDPISGHTALYWYRQSLGQGLEFLIYFQGNSAPDKSGLPSDRFSAERTGGSVSTLTIQRTQQEDSAVYLCASRLGLAGFGANVLTFGAGSRLTVL.

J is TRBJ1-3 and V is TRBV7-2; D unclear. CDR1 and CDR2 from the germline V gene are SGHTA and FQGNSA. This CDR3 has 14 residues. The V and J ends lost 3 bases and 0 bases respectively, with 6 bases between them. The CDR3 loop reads CASSFSASGNTIYF. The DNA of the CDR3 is TGTGCCAGCAGCTTCTCGGCCTCTGGAAACACCATATATTTT.

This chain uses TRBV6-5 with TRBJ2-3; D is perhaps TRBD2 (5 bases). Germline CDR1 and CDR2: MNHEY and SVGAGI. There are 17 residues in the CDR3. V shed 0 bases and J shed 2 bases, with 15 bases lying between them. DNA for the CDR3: TGTGCCAGCAGTTACTCGTTCCGGGATATATACACAGATACGCAGTATTTT. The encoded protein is CASSYSFRDIYTDTQYF.

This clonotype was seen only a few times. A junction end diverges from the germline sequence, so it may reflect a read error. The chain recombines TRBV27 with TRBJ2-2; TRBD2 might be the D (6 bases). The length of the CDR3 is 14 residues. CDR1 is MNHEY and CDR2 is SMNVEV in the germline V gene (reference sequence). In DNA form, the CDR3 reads TGTGCCAGCTGCGGGGAGACTAACACCGGGGGGCTGTTTTTT. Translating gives CASCGETNTGGLFF.

In DNA, the CDR3 is TGTGCCACCAGCAGAGGGGGGAGACAAGACAATGAGCAGTTCTTC. This sequence encodes CATSRGGRQDNEQFF. The chain employs TRBV15 and TRBJ2-1, with D perhaps given as TRBD1 or TRBD2 (5 bases each). Per the germline V gene, CDR1 is LNHNV and CDR2 is YYDKDF (reference sequence). V shed 1 base and J shed 5 bases, with 12 bases lying between them. CDR3 length equals 15 residues.

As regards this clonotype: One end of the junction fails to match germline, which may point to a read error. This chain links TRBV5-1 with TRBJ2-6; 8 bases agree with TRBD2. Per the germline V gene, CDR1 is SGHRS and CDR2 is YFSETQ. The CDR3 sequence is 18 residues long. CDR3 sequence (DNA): TGCGCCAGCAGTCCCGGGGGGGTTTCCAACTCTGGGGCCAACGTCCGGACTTTC. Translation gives CASSPGGVSNSGANVRTF.

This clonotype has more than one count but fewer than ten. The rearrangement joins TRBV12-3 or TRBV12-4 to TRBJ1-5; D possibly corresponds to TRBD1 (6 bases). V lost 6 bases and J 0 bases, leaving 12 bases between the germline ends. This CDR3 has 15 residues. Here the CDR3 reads CASRGGQDSNQPQHF. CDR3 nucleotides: TGTGCCAGCAGGGGGGGGCAAGATAGCAATCAGCCCCAGCATTTT.

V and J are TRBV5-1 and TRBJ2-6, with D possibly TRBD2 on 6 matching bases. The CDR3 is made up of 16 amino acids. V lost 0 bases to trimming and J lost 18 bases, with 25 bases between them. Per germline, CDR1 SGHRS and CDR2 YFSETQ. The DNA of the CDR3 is TGCGCCAGCAGCTTGGCCCCGGGGACTGGGGCCAACGTCTGGACTTTC. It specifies CASSLAPGTGANVWTF.

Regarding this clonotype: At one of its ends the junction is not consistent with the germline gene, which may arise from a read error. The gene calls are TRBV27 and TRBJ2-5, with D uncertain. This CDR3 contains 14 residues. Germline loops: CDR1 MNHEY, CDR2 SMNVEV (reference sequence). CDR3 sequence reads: CTSSLLGLQETQYF. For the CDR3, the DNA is TGTACCAGCAGTTTATTGGGCCTACAAGAGACCCAGTACTTC.

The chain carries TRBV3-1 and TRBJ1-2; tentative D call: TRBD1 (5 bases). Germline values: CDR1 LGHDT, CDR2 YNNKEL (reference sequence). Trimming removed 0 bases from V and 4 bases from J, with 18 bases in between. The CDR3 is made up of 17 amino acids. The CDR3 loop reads CASSQDRGRDAPYGYTF. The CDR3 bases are TGTGCCAGCAGCCAAGATCGGGGCAGGGATGCCCCCTATGGCTACACCTTC.

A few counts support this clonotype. The CDR3 sequence: CSARDNGQSRRGYTF. The DNA for the CDR3 is TGCAGTGCTAGAGATAACGGGCAGAGCCGACGTGGCTACACCTTC. V usage is TRBV20-1 and J usage is TRBJ1-2; D remains ambiguous. CDR3 size: 15 residues. Trimming left V 0 bases short and J 7 bases short, with 18 bases between. Germline V gene data show CDR1 as DFQATT and CDR2 as SNEGSKA (reference sequence).